One sample yielded the 27 T cell receptor beta chains listed below, sequenced in a study of control samples from healthy donors and cancer patients. The assay was immunoSEQ multiplex PCR, and TCRdb's table has in-frame clones only and misses some. Here the sample spans about 150,000 clones, 85% to 95% being singletons. Sequencing input: PBMCs. The receptors were gathered from a man in his 60s with colorectal cancer.

This clone was observed a handful of times. The rearrangement joins TRBV7-9 to TRBJ2-1, with 14 bases fitting TRBD2. CDR1 is SEHNR, CDR2 FQNEAQ, per germline (reference sequence). The CDR3 is 16 residues long. V lost 0 bases to trimming and J lost 5 bases; unmatched junction nucleotides: 0. The CDR3 region has the DNA TGTGCCAGCAGCTTAGCGGGACTAGCGGGGGACAATGAGCAGTTCTTC. Its protein is CASSLAGLAGDNEQFF. The whole variable domain, filled in from reference TRBV7-9 and TRBJ2-1, reads DTGVSQNPRHKITKRGQNVTFRCDPISEHNRLYWYRQTLGQGPEFLTYFQNEAQLEKSRLLSDRFSAERPKGSFSTLEIQRTEQGDSAMYLCASSLAGLAGDNEQFFGPGTRLTVL.

This clone is medium-sized in the sample. The chain recombines TRBV28 with TRBJ2-2; no clear D gene. V was trimmed by 1 base and J by 2 bases, leaving 5 bases between them. Germline V gene data show CDR1 as MDHEN and CDR2 as SYDVKM. The CDR3 covers 14 residues. This CDR3 is CASSLFLNTGELFF. DNA for the CDR3: TGTGCCAGCAGTTTATTCCTAAACACCGGGGAGCTGTTTTTT.

This chain links TRBV5-6 with TRBJ1-3; 9 bases are shared with TRBD1. Trimming cost V 4 bases and J 6 bases; bases outside gene matches: 2. The CDR3 covers 13 residues. Germline V gives CDR1 SGHDT, CDR2 YYEEEE. The CDR3 DNA sequence: TGTGCCAGCAGCCGGGACAGGGTAAACACCATATATTTT. Translation: CASSRDRVNTIYF.

This clone showed up just a few times. The V gene is TRBV6-2 or TRBV6-3, the J gene TRBJ2-1; 14 bases are shared with TRBD2. Germline V gene sequence: CDR1 MNHEY, CDR2 SVGEGT. After removal of 6 bases from V and 9 bases from J, the junction contained 10 bases not matched to a gene. The CDR3 is made up of 16 amino acids. As DNA, the CDR3 is TGTGCCAGCAGCCCTAGGGGACTAGCGGGGGTTAGTGAGCAGTTCTTC. The encoded protein is CASSPRGLAGVSEQFF.

The rearrangement links TRBV12-3 or TRBV12-4 to TRBJ1-1, with D unresolved. V shed 3 bases and J shed 10 bases, with 12 bases lying between them. The CDR3 consists of 12 residues. The CDR3 loop is CASSLPLGSAFF. The CDR3 region has the DNA TGTGCCAGCAGTTTGCCCCTAGGATCAGCTTTCTTT.

J is TRBJ1-4 and V is TRBV4-2; D may be TRBD1 (6 bases). V shed 3 bases and J shed 2 bases, with 13 bases lying between them. The germline gives CDR1 LGHNA, CDR2 YNFKEQ. This CDR3 has 16 residues. CDR3 protein: CASSQTGGTTNEKLFF. CDR3 nucleotides: TGTGCCAGCAGCCAGACAGGAGGGACTACTAATGAAAAACTGTTTTTT.

CDR3 sequence reads: CASSWTGQQETQYF. DNA for the CDR3: TGCGCCAGCAGCTGGACGGGACAGCAAGAGACCCAGTACTTC. The chain couples TRBV5-1 to TRBJ2-5; 7 positions match TRBD1. The CDR3 consists of 14 residues. Germline V lookup: CDR1 SGHRS, CDR2 YFSETQ. V gave up 3 bases and J gave up 2 bases; unmatched junction bases: 4.

The V and J genes are TRBV29-1 and TRBJ1-5; D is uncertain. CDR1 and CDR2 from the germline V gene are SQVTM and ANQGSEA. The CDR3 spans 13 residues. Between the trimmed V and J ends, which lost 4 bases and 5 bases, there was a span of 12 bases. CDR3 in DNA: TGCAGCGTTGGAGAGACCCCCCATCAGCCCCAGCATTTT. Residues: CSVGETPHQPQHF. Looking up the rest from reference TRBV29-1 and TRBJ1-5 gives the full variable domain: SAVISQKPSRDICQRGTSLTIQCQVDSQVTMMFWYRQQPGQSLTLIATANQGSEATYESGFVIDKFPISRPNLTFSTLTVSNMSPEDSSIYLCSVGETPHQPQHFGDGTRLSIL.

The J gene is TRBJ1-5, the V gene TRBV6-2 or TRBV6-3; D not certain. CDR1 and CDR2 from the germline V gene are MNHEY and SVGEGT. The CDR3 contains 14 residues. V lost 2 bases, J lost 7 bases, and 12 bases lay in between. CDR3 sequence: CASSYPIEGQPQHF. The CDR3 DNA reads as TGTGCCAGCAGTTACCCGATAGAGGGACAGCCCCAGCATTTT.

The chain has TRBV7-2 and TRBJ2-7; 10 bases line up with TRBD1. The V segment lost 1 base and the J segment 4 bases; nucleotides outside the gene matches: 10. Germline CDR1 SGHTA, CDR2 FQGNSA. The CDR3 sequence is 17 residues long. The CDR3 bases are TGTGCCAGCAGCTTAGAGGTGGGGACAGGGGTCGCTTACGAGCAGTACTTC. Translation gives CASSLEVGTGVAYEQYF.

This clone was seen just once. This rearrangement joins TRBV28 to TRBJ1-5; D is ambiguous. The germline V and J ends were trimmed by 4 bases and 1 base, with 11 bases remaining between them. There are 15 residues in the CDR3. In germline, CDR1 is MDHEN, CDR2 SYDVKM. The DNA of the CDR3 is TGTGCCAGCAGTTCACCAGCGTTGAGCAATCAGCCCCAGCATTTT. Translation gives CASSSPALSNQPQHF.

CDR3 protein: CSARATGGAGVGYTF. The CDR3, as DNA: TGCAGCGCCCGAGCAACAGGGGGCGCCGGAGTTGGCTACACCTTC. This chain links TRBV29-1 with TRBJ1-2; TRBD1 agrees at 9 bases. The CDR3 extends over 15 amino acids. V was clipped by 7 bases and J by 7 bases; unmatched bases: 16. CDR1 and CDR2 from the germline V gene are SQVTM and ANQGSEA.

The chain employs TRBV3-1 (or the pseudogene TRBV3-2) and TRBJ1-1; TRBD1 is a possible D gene (6 bases). Trimming took 4 bases from V and 2 from J, leaving 14 bases between them. Looked up from germline, CDR1 is LGHDT and CDR2 is YNNKEL (reference sequence). This CDR3 is built from 15 residues. The CDR3 DNA reads as TGTGCCAGCAGCCTCCACGGGACATATAACACTGAAGCTTTCTTT. It encodes CASSLHGTYNTEAFF.

This clone was counted once. The chain uses TRBV15 and TRBJ2-7, with 10 bases identical to TRBD1. V trimming: 0 bases; J trimming: 0 bases; junction bases outside the gene matches: 5. Germline CDR1 reads LNHNV; CDR2 reads YYDKDF (reference sequence). This CDR3 spans 17 amino acids. This CDR3 is CATSRDPRTGGSYEQYF. The CDR3 nucleotides are TGTGCCACCAGCAGAGATCCCAGGACAGGGGGCTCCTACGAGCAGTACTTC.

The chain is built from TRBV11-2 and TRBJ2-5, with TRBD2 matching 7 bases. Germline CDR1 is SGHAT and CDR2 is FQNNGV. The length of the CDR3 is 16 residues. V lost 5 bases to trimming and J lost 2 bases; unmatched junction nucleotides: 11. The CDR3 reads CASSLQTSGGQETQYF. CDR3 bases: TGTGCCAGCAGCCTACAAACCTCGGGGGGACAAGAGACCCAGTACTTC.

This chain joins TRBV10-2 and TRBJ2-2, with D perhaps TRBD1 (6 bases). The CDR3 covers 16 residues. Trimming removed 2 bases at V and 7 bases at J, with 17 bases between. In germline, CDR1 is WSHSY, CDR2 SAAADI. The CDR3 DNA follows: TGCGCCAGCAGTGAGCGATTGAGAAAGGGGGACGGGGAGCTGTTTTTT. This sequence encodes CASSERLRKGDGELFF.

The chain recombines TRBV6-5 with TRBJ1-1; D is possibly TRBD1 (5 bases). The length of the CDR3 is 14 residues. V shed 8 bases and J shed 5 bases, with 18 bases lying between them. The germline V gene encodes CDR1 MNHEY and CDR2 SVGAGI. This chain's CDR3 is CASSTGPVWTEAFF. DNA of the CDR3: TGTGCCAGCTCCACAGGTCCCGTTTGGACTGAAGCTTTCTTT.

This clone was seen once. The V call is TRBV5-5, the J call TRBJ2-2; D unclear. CDR3 length: 15 residues. V lost 0 bases, J lost 2 bases, and 8 bases lay in between. Germline lookup yields CDR1 SGHKS and CDR2 YYEKEE (reference sequence). The CDR3 sequence is CASSLGVLNTGELFF. CDR3 DNA: TGTGCCAGCAGCTTGGGGGTCCTCAACACCGGGGAGCTGTTTTTT.

V and J are TRBV11-3 and TRBJ2-1, with TRBD2 identical over 8 bases. The V and J ends lost 0 bases and 4 bases, in that order; junction bases with no gene match: 5. From germline, CDR1 is SGHNT and CDR2 YENEEA. The CDR3 has 16 amino acids. CDR3 coding DNA: TGTGCCAGCAGCTTAGAGGTGGCGGGGGGTTACAATGAGCAGTTCTTC. Amino acids: CASSLEVAGGYNEQFF.

This clone was recorded only once. The V gene is TRBV7-9, the J gene TRBJ2-7; TRBD2 might be the D (7 bases). Germline CDR1 is SEHNR and CDR2 is FQNEAQ (reference sequence). The CDR3 has 15 amino acids. The germline V and J ends were trimmed by 5 bases and 5 bases, with 19 bases remaining between them. CDR3 sequence reads: CASSPVSYGGHEQYF. The CDR3 DNA reads TGTGCCAGCAGCCCAGTGTCATACGGGGGGCACGAGCAGTACTTC. Filled out from reference TRBV7-9 and TRBJ2-7, the complete variable domain reads DTGVSQNPRHKITKRGQNVTFRCDPISEHNRLYWYRQTLGQGPEFLTYFQNEAQLEKSRLLSDRFSAERPKGSFSTLEIQRTEQGDSAMYLCASSPVSYGGHEQYFGPGTRLTVT.

This rearrangement joins TRBV10-1 to TRBJ1-5; TRBD1 matches at 7 bases. Germline values: CDR1 WNHNN, CDR2 SYGVQD (reference sequence). CDR3 length equals 14 residues. The V and J ends lost 8 bases and 6 bases, in that order; junction bases with no gene match: 10. The CDR3 is CASPVAGGSQPQHF. The CDR3 DNA sequence: TGCGCCAGCCCGGTGGCAGGGGGTAGTCAGCCCCAGCATTTT.

CDR3 amino acids: CASSFGDTDTQYF. The CDR3 nucleotides read TGTGCCAGCAGTTTTGGGGACACAGATACGCAGTATTTT. The rearrangement joins TRBV12-3 or TRBV12-4 to TRBJ2-3, with D unresolved. Trimming took 3 bases from V and 2 from J, leaving 6 bases between them. This CDR3 has 13 amino acids.

The chain combines TRBV7-9 with TRBJ1-4; TRBD1 matches at 7 bases. The CDR3 consists of 16 residues. V dropped 1 base and J dropped 7; count of bases not matched to a gene: 9. The V gene's germline CDR1 is SEHNR and CDR2 FQNEAQ (reference sequence). The CDR3 loop is CASSLETGVGIEKLFF. For the CDR3, the DNA is TGTGCCAGCAGCTTAGAAACAGGGGTAGGGATTGAAAAACTGTTTTTT.

V gene TRBV3-1 (or the pseudogene TRBV3-2) combines with J gene TRBJ1-5; weak D call: TRBD1 (5 bases). The CDR3 runs 16 residues. V gave up 5 bases and J gave up 2 bases, with 16 bases separating them. Germline CDR1 and CDR2: LGHDT and YNNKEL (reference sequence). The CDR3 reads CASSSSGGGGNQPQHF. In DNA form, the CDR3 reads TGTGCCAGCAGCTCCTCGGGGGGGGGAGGCAATCAGCCCCAGCATTTT.

The chain employs TRBV5-1 and TRBJ1-5; a possible D gene is TRBD1 (6 bases). The germline V gene has CDR1 SGHRS and CDR2 YFSETQ. Trimming stripped 1 base from V and 6 bases from J, with 8 bases between. The CDR3 sequence is 13 residues long. CDR3 amino acids: CASSLSGAQPQHF. The CDR3 DNA sequence: TGCGCCAGCAGCTTGTCGGGGGCTCAGCCCCAGCATTTT.

The gene calls are TRBV5-8 and TRBJ1-1; 8 nucleotides align to TRBD1. The CDR3 covers 14 residues. Per germline, CDR1 SGHTS and CDR2 YDEGEE. J lost 3 bases, V lost 9 bases, and 10 bases had no gene match. The CDR3 nucleotides read TGTGCCACGGCCCCGGGGACAGGTCACACTGAAGCTTTCTTT. Its protein product is CATAPGTGHTEAFF.

CDR3 nucleotides: TGTGCCAGCAGCGAGACAGGGGAAGAGACCCAGTACTTC. This encodes CASSETGEETQYF. The V and J genes are TRBV5-6 and TRBJ2-5, with 8 bases lining up with TRBD1. After removal of 4 bases from V and 3 bases from J, the junction contained 2 bases not matched to a gene. The CDR3 consists of 13 residues. CDR1 SGHDT and CDR2 YYEEEE come from the germline V gene.